This passage covers 25 T cell receptor beta chains from one sample sequenced in a study of blood T cell repertoires in COVID-19. Assay used: immunoSEQ multiplex PCR; TCRdb lists only in-frame clones, some missing. The sample lists tens of thousands of clones; roughly 87% were seen once. The sample was peripheral blood. These receptors originate from a human donor with active COVID-19. The donor label of this sample is uncertain.

This clone showed up just a few times. The J gene is TRBJ1-6, the V gene TRBV7-2; 10 bases fit TRBD1. This CDR3 has 16 amino acids. From germline, CDR1 is SGHTA and CDR2 FQGNSA. Trimming cost V 5 bases and J 5 bases; bases outside gene matches: 6. The CDR3 DNA is TGTGCCAGCAGCATACCCGGGACAGGGGATAATTCACCCCTCCACTTT. Translating gives CASSIPGTGDNSPLHF.

The chain has TRBV15 and TRBJ2-3; 9 nucleotides align to TRBD2. The length of the CDR3 is 16 residues. The V gene end was trimmed by 0 bases and the J gene end by 7 bases; junction bases not matched to a gene: 8. The germline CDR1 and CDR2 sequences are LNHNV and YYDKDF (reference sequence). The chain's CDR3 is CATSRDWSGRRNTQYF. CDR3 bases: TGTGCCACCAGCAGAGATTGGAGCGGGAGGAGGAATACGCAGTATTTT.

The chain has TRBV2 and TRBJ1-2, with 7 bases that match TRBD1. The CDR3 loop spans 14 amino acids. Germline loops: CDR1 SNHLY, CDR2 FYNNEI. Trimming cost V 8 bases and J 7 bases; bases outside gene matches: 13. The CDR3 sequence is CASETRGRSPGYTF. Written as DNA, the CDR3 is TGTGCCAGCGAAACCAGGGGGAGATCGCCTGGCTACACCTTC.

The gene calls are TRBV4-3 and TRBJ2-3; 11 nucleotides agree with TRBD2. Germline values: CDR1 LGHNA, CDR2 YSLEER. Trimming removed 5 bases from V and 1 base from J; junction bases left unmatched: 11. The CDR3 runs 18 residues. CDR3 DNA: TGCGCCAGCAGCTTTCGGCCCTTAGCGGGGGGGGGCACAGATACGCAGTATTTT. Translation gives CASSFRPLAGGGTDTQYF.

DNA for the CDR3: TGTGCCAGCAGCTTCCTCGGGGGAGCGGGAGCTTTCTTT. As protein: CASSFLGGAGAFF. The J gene is TRBJ1-1, the V gene TRBV11-1, with a weak D call TRBD1 (5 bases). V was clipped by 3 bases and J by 10 bases, with 15 bases between them. In germline, CDR1 is SGHAT, CDR2 FQDESV (reference sequence). The CDR3 totals 13 residues.

The V gene is TRBV5-4, the J gene TRBJ1-1; the match to TRBD1 covers 7 bases. CDR3 length: 15 residues. V shed 0 bases and J 5 bases; nucleotides not matched to a gene: 7. Germline V lookup: CDR1 SGHNT, CDR2 YYREEE (reference sequence). CDR3 region: CASSLGTGIGTEAFF. The CDR3 coding sequence is TGTGCCAGCAGCTTGGGGACAGGAATTGGGACTGAAGCTTTCTTT.

The V and J genes are TRBV2 and TRBJ1-2; TRBD1 matches 11 bases. This CDR3 region has 16 residues. V shed 7 bases, J shed 4 bases, and the junction held 11 bases outside the gene matches. CDR1 is SNHLY and CDR2 is FYNNEI in the germline V gene. As DNA, the CDR3 is TGTGCCAGCACCGCGGACAGGGGGCTAATCAGCTATGGCTACACCTTC. It translates to CASTADRGLISYGYTF. Full variable domain (outside the CDR3, taken from reference TRBV2 and TRBJ1-2): EPEVTQTPSHQVTQMGQEVILRCVPISNHLYFYWYRQILGQKVEFLVSFYNNEISEKSEIFDDQFSVERPDGSNFTLKIRSTKLEDSAMYFCASTADRGLISYGYTFGSGTRLTVV.

This chain links TRBV5-1 with TRBJ1-6, with TRBD1 identical over 9 bases. Per germline, CDR1 SGHRS and CDR2 YFSETQ. Unmatched junction bases numbered 8, after V lost 3 bases and J lost 7 bases. The CDR3 covers 16 residues. CDR3 DNA sequence: TGCGCCAGCAGCTGGGACCCGGGACAGGGAAATTCACCCCTCCACTTT. It specifies CASSWDPGQGNSPLHF.

This chain connects TRBV7-2 to TRBJ1-3; the D gene is possibly TRBD1 (5 bases). Germline loops: CDR1 SGHTA, CDR2 FQGNSA. CDR3 length: 16 residues. V was clipped by 4 bases and J by 4 bases, with 17 bases between them. The CDR3 nucleotides are TGTGCCAGCAGCTCTGGGGGGGAGGGATTGGGAAACACCATATATTTT. Its protein product is CASSSGGEGLGNTIYF.

This clone was picked up one time. The chain is built from TRBV3-1 (or the pseudogene TRBV3-2) and TRBJ2-3; 8 bases are shared with TRBD2. V lost 2 bases, J lost 6 bases, and 4 bases stayed unmatched. Germline CDR1 reads LGHDT; CDR2 reads YNNKEL (reference sequence). CDR3 size: 14 residues. DNA of the CDR3: TGTGCCAGCAGCCAAACTAGCGGCGGGGATACGCAGTATTTT. Its protein product is CASSQTSGGDTQYF.

The chain carries TRBV28 and TRBJ1-1; D gene unclear. The CDR3 is 13 residues long. Trimming pared 5 bases from V and 4 bases from J, leaving 11 bases between. Per germline, CDR1 MDHEN and CDR2 SYDVKM. CDR3 bases: TGTGCCAGCAGTCCCCCTAAATCCACTGAAGCTTTCTTT. Translating gives CASSPPKSTEAFF.

In its sample, this clone was seen a few times. This rearrangement joins TRBV7-9 to TRBJ1-3; a weak D match, TRBD1 (5 bases). The V gene lost 5 bases and the J gene lost 2 bases, with 13 bases spanning the gap. Germline V gene lookup returns CDR1 SEHNR and CDR2 FQNEAQ (reference sequence). The CDR3 spans 15 residues. The CDR3 region has the DNA TGTGCCAGCAGCCCACACCAGGGAACTGGAAACACCATATATTTT. This gives the protein CASSPHQGTGNTIYF.

CDR3 sequence reads: CASSGTSGGTGTDTQYF. In DNA, the CDR3 is TGTGCCAGCAGTGGGACTAGCGGGGGGACCGGCACAGATACGCAGTATTTT. The chain uses TRBV2 and TRBJ2-3, with 14 nucleotides matching TRBD2. This CDR3 has 17 residues. CDR1 and CDR2 (germline): SNHLY, FYNNEI. J lost 1 base, V lost 4 bases, and 4 bases had no gene match.

The J gene is TRBJ2-7, the V gene TRBV18, with D maybe TRBD1 (6 bases). V lost 6 bases and J 7 bases, leaving 16 bases between the germline ends. Germline V gene sequence: CDR1 KGHSH, CDR2 LQKENI. This CDR3 comprises 13 residues. CDR3 protein: CASSPDSTGEQYF. CDR3 DNA: TGTGCCAGCTCGCCGGACAGTACCGGGGAGCAGTACTTC.

The CDR3 region has the DNA TGCGCCAGCAGCTTGTGGCGGGGGGTCCGGAATGAGCAGTTCTTC. Amino acid sequence: CASSLWRGVRNEQFF. The chain uses TRBV5-1 and TRBJ2-1, with 8 bases fitting TRBD2. V lost 1 base, J lost 7 bases, and 7 bases stayed unmatched. Germline CDR1 and CDR2: SGHRS and YFSETQ. The CDR3 has 15 amino acids.

V is TRBV25-1 and J is TRBJ1-2; possibly TRBD1 for D (5 bases). CDR1 and CDR2 (germline): MGHDK, SYGVNS. The CDR3 totals 14 residues. Trimming took off 5 bases at V and 3 bases at J, with 13 bases between the two ends. The CDR3 is CASSRTSLHYGYTF. The DNA of the CDR3 is TGTGCCAGCAGTCGGACAAGCCTACACTATGGCTACACCTTC.

This sequence joins TRBV4-2 and TRBJ2-3; TRBD2 agrees at 12 bases. The J segment lost 4 bases and the V segment lost 0 bases, leaving 2 bases of the junction unmatched. The CDR3 runs to 16 residues. Germline V CDR1 and CDR2: LGHNA, YNFKEQ. DNA for the CDR3: TGTGCCAGCAGCCAAGATCTAGCGGGGGGGCCAGATACGCAGTATTTT. Residues: CASSQDLAGGPDTQYF.

The rearrangement uses TRBV2 and TRBJ2-7, with TRBD1 matching 7 bases. With V trimmed by 5 bases and J by 5 bases, 6 bases remained unmatched. This CDR3 is built from 13 residues. Looked up from germline, CDR1 is SNHLY and CDR2 is FYNNEI. The CDR3: CASSPDRAHEQYF. CDR3 sequence (DNA): TGTGCCAGCAGTCCTGACAGGGCCCACGAGCAGTACTTC.

The chain uses TRBV19 and TRBJ1-6; a weak D match, TRBD1 (5 bases). Trimming took off 5 bases at V and 7 bases at J, with 9 bases between the two ends. Germline CDR1 and CDR2: LNHDA and SQIVND (reference sequence). The length of the CDR3 is 13 residues. In DNA, the CDR3 is TGTGCCAGTAGTCTGACAGCAAATTCACCCCTCCACTTT. This translates into CASSLTANSPLHF.

The chain is built from TRBV19 and TRBJ2-7; 11 bases align to TRBD1. The CDR3 loop spans 15 amino acids. Germline values: CDR1 LNHDA, CDR2 SQIVND (reference sequence). V was pared by 5 bases and J by 4 bases, with 7 bases of the junction left unmatched. The CDR3 DNA is TGTGCCAGTAGTTCATCCGGGACAGGGGGTTACGAGCAGTACTTC. Its translation: CASSSSGTGGYEQYF. The variable domain in full, completed from reference TRBV19 and TRBJ2-7, reads DGGITQSPKYLFRKEGQNVTLSCEQNLNHDAMYWYRQDPGQGLRLIYYSQIVNDFQKGDIAEGYSVSREKKESFPLTVTSAQKNPTAFYLCASSSSGTGGYEQYFGPGTRLTVT.

This chain links TRBV20-1 with TRBJ2-7; D ambiguous. From germline, CDR1 is DFQATT and CDR2 SNEGSKA (reference sequence). The length of the CDR3 is 11 residues. The ends were cut back, 0 bases at V and 7 bases at J, with 7 bases in the middle. The CDR3: CSARDIREQYF. The CDR3 coding sequence is TGCAGTGCTAGAGATATCCGGGAGCAGTACTTC.

CDR3 amino acids: CASSYSTGTANTEAFF. In nucleotides, the CDR3 is TGTGCCAGCAGTTACTCCACAGGGACCGCGAACACTGAAGCTTTCTTT. The chain uses TRBV6-5 and TRBJ1-1, with a possible D match to TRBD1 (6 bases). The CDR3 contains 16 residues. V was shortened by 0 bases and J by 1 base, with 12 bases between the two germline ends. Germline CDR1 and CDR2: MNHEY and SVGAGI.

This clone came up a few times. This chain joins TRBV19 and TRBJ2-7; a weak D match, TRBD1 (5 bases). CDR3 length: 14 amino acids. Per germline, CDR1 LNHDA and CDR2 SQIVND (reference sequence). Trimming shortened V by 4 bases and J by 5 bases, and 15 bases separated the two germline ends. CDR3: CASSTDLGLHEQYF. DNA of the CDR3: TGTGCCAGTAGTACCGACTTGGGGCTCCACGAGCAGTACTTC.

This sequence joins TRBV5-1 and TRBJ2-7; D gene uncertain. Trimming took off 2 bases at V and 0 bases at J, with 6 bases between the two ends. The CDR3 runs 13 residues. Germline CDR1 reads SGHRS; CDR2 reads YFSETQ. As DNA, the CDR3 is TGCGCCAGCAGCTTCACGGTCTCCTACGAGCAGTACTTC. Amino acid sequence: CASSFTVSYEQYF. The full variable domain, completed using reference TRBV5-1 and TRBJ2-7, is KAGVTQTPRYLIKTRGQQVTLSCSPISGHRSVSWYQQTPGQGLQFLFEYFSETQRNKGNFPGRFSGRQFSNSRSEMNVSTLELGDSALYLCASSFTVSYEQYFGPGTRLTVT.

This sequence joins TRBV5-4 and TRBJ2-2; TRBD1 agrees at 8 bases. V trimming: 0 bases; J trimming: 1 base; junction bases outside the gene matches: 2. Per the germline V gene, CDR1 is SGHNT and CDR2 is YYREEE (reference sequence). The CDR3 runs 16 residues. The CDR3 DNA sequence: TGTGCCAGCAGCTTGGCCGGGACAGGGAACACCGGGGAGCTGTTTTTT. It yields the protein CASSLAGTGNTGELFF.